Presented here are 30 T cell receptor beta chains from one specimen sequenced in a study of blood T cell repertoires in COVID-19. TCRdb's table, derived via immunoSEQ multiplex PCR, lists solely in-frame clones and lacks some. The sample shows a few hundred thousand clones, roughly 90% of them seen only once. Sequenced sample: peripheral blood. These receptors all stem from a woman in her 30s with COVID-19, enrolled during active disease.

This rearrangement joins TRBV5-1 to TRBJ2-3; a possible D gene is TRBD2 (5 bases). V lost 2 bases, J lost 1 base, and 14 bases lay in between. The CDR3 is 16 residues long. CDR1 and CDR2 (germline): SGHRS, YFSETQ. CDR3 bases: TGCGCCAGCAGCTTCCAGCGGCTCTCGCGCACAGATACGCAGTATTTT. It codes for CASSFQRLSRTDTQYF.

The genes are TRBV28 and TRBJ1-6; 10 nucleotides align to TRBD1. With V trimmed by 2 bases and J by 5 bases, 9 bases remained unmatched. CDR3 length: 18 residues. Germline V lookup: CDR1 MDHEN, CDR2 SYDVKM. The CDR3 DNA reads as TGTGCCAGCAGTTTAGAGACAGGGGGCCAGACGAATAATTCACCCCTCCACTTT. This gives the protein CASSLETGGQTNNSPLHF.

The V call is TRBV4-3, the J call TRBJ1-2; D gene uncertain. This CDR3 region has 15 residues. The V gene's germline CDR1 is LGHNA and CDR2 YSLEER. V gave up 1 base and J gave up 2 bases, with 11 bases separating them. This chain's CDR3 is CASSQGIPANYGYTF. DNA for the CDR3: TGCGCCAGCAGCCAAGGCATACCAGCGAACTATGGCTACACCTTC.

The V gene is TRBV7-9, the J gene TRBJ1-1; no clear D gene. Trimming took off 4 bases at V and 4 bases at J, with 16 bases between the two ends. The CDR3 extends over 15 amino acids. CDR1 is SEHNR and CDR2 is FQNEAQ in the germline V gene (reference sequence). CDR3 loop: CASSSWEAVSTEAFF. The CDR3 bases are TGTGCCAGCAGCTCTTGGGAGGCGGTGAGCACTGAAGCTTTCTTT.

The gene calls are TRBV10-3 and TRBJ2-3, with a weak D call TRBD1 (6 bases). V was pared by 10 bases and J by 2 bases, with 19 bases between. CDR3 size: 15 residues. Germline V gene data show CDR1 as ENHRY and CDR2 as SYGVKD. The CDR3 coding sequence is TGTGCCAGCGCAACAGGGATGGGGGCCACAGATACGCAGTATTTT. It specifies CASATGMGATDTQYF.

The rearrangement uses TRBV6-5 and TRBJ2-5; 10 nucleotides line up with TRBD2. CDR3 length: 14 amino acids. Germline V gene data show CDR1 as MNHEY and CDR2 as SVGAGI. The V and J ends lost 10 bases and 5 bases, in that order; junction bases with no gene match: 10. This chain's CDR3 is CATKLAGVWETQYF. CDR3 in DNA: TGTGCCACCAAGCTAGCGGGGGTTTGGGAGACCCAGTACTTC.

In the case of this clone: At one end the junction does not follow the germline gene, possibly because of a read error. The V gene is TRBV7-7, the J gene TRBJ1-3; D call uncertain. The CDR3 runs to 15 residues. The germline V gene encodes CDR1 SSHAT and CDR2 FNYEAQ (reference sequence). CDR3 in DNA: TGTGCTAGCAGCTTAGATTACGGGTCTGGAAACACCATATATTTT. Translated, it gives CASSLDYGSGNTIYF.

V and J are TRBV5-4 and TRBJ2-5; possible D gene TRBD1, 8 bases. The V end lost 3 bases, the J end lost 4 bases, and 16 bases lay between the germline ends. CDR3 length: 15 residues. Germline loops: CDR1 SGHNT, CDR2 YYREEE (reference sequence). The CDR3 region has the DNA TGTGCCAGCAGCTCAAGGACAGGGAGGGGAGAGACCCAGTACTTC. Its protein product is CASSSRTGRGETQYF.

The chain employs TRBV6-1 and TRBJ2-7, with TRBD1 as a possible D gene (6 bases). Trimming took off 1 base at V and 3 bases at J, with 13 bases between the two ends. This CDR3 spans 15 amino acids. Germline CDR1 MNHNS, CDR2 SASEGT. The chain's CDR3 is CASSEGLRGFYEQYF. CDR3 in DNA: TGTGCCAGCAGTGAAGGGCTAAGGGGGTTCTACGAGCAGTACTTC.

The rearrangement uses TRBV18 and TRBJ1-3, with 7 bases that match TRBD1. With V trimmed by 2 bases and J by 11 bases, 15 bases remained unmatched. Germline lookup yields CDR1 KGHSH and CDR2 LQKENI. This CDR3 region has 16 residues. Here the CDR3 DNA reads TGTGCCAGCTCACCAGACGGACAGGCCAAGGGGAATGCCATATATTTT. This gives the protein CASSPDGQAKGNAIYF.

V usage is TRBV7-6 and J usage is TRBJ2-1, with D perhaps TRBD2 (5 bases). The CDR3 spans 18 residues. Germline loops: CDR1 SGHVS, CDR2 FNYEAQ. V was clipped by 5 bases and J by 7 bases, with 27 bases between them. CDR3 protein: CASSPMTARASSMNEQFF. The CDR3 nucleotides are TGTGCCAGCAGCCCAATGACTGCGCGGGCGAGTTCAATGAATGAGCAGTTCTTC.

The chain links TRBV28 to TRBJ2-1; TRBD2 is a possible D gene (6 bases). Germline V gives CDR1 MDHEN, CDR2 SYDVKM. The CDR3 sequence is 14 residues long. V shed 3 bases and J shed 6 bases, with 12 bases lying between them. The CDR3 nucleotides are TGTGCCAGCAGTTTCTTAACTAGCTCCAATGAGCAGTTCTTC. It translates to CASSFLTSSNEQFF.

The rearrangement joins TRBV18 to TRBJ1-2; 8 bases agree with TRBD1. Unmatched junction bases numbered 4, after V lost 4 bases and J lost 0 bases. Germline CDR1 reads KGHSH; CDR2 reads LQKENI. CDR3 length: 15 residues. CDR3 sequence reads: CASSRTGQANYGYTF. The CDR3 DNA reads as TGTGCCAGCTCACGTACGGGACAGGCTAACTATGGCTACACCTTC.

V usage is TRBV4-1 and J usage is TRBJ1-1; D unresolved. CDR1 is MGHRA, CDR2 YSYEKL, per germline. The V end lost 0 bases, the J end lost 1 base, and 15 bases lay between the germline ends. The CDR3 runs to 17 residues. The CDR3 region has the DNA TGCGCCAGCAGCCAAGACGGAGGACGGGCGGGGAACACTGAAGCTTTCTTT. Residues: CASSQDGGRAGNTEAFF.

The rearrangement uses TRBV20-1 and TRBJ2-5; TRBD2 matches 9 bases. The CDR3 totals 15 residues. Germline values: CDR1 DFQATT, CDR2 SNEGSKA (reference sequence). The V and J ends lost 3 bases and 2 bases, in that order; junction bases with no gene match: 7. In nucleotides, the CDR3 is TGCAGTGCTAGTTGGCGACTAGCGGTACAAGAGACCCAGTACTTC. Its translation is CSASWRLAVQETQYF.

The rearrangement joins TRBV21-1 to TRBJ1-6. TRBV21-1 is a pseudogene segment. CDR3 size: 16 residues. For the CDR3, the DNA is TGTGCCAGCAGGGACGCGGGGGAGGGAGGAAATTCACCCCTCCACTTT. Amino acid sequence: CASRDAGEGGNSPLHF.

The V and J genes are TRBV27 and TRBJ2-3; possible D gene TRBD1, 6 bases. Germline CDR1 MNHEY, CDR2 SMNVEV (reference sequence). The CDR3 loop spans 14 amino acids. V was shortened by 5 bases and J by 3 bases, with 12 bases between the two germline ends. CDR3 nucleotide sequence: TGTGCCAGCAGTAAACAGGGCCTGACAGATACGCAGTATTTT. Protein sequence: CASSKQGLTDTQYF.

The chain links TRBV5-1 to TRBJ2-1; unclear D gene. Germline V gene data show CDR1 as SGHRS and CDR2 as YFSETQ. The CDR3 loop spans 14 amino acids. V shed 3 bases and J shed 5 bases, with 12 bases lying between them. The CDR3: CASSSTAADNEQFF. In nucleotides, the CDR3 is TGCGCCAGCAGCTCCACGGCGGCAGACAATGAGCAGTTCTTC. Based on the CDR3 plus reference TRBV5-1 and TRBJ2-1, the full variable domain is KAGVTQTPRYLIKTRGQQVTLSCSPISGHRSVSWYQQTPGQGLQFLFEYFSETQRNKGNFPGRFSGRQFSNSRSEMNVSTLELGDSALYLCASSSTAADNEQFFGPGTRLTVL.

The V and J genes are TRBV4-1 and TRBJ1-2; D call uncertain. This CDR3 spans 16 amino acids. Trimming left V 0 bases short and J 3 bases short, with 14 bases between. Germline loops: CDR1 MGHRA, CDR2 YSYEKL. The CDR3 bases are TGCGCCAGCAGCCAAGATCTTTGGCAGTCCTACTATGGCTACACCTTC. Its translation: CASSQDLWQSYYGYTF.

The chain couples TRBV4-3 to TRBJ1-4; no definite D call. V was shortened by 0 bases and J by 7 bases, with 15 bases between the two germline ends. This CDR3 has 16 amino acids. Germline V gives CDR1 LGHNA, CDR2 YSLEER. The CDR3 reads CASSQDRVREGEKLFF. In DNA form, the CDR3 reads TGCGCCAGCAGCCAAGATAGGGTTCGGGAGGGTGAAAAACTGTTTTTT.

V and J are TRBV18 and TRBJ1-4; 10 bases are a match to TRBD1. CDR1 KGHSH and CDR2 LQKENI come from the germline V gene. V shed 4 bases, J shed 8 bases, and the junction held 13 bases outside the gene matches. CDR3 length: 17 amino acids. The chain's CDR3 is CASSLLNTGTGDEKLFF. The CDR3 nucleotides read TGTGCCAGCTCACTCTTAAACACCGGGACAGGGGACGAAAAACTGTTTTTT.

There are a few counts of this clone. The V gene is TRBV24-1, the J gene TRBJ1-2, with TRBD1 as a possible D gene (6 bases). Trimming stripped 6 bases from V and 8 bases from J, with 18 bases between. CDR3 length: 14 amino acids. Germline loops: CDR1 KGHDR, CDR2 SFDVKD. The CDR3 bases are TGTGCCACCAGTTACAGGGAGAATCGAGGCGGCTACACCTTC. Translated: CATSYRENRGGYTF.

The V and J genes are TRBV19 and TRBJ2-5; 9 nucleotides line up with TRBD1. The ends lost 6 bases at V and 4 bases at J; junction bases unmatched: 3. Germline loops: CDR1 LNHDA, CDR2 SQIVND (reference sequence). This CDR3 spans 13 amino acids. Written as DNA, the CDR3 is TGTGCCAGTAGCCCGACAGGGGGAGAGACCCAGTACTTC. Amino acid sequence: CASSPTGGETQYF.

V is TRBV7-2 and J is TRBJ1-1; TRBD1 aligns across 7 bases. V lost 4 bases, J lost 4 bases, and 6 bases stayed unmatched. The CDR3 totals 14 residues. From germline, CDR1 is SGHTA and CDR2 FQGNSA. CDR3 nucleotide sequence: TGTGCCAGCAGCTGGGACAGAAGGTCCACTGAAGCTTTCTTT. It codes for CASSWDRRSTEAFF.

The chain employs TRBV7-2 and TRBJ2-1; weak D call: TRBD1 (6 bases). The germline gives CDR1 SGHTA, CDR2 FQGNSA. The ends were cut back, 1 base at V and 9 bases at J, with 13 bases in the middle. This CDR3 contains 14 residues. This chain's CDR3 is CASSLVTGSPEQFF. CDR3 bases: TGTGCCAGCAGCTTAGTCACAGGGAGTCCTGAGCAGTTCTTC.

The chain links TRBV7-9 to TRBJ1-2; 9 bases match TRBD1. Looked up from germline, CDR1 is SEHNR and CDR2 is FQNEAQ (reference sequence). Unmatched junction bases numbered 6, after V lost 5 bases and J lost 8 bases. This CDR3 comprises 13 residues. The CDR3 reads CASSRTGGRGYTF. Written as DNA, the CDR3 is TGTGCCAGCAGCCGAACAGGGGGCCGCGGCTACACCTTC.

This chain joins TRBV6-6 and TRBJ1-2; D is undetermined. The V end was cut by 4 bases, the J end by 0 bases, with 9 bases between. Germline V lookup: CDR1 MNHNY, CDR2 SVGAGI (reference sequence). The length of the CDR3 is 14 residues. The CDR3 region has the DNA TGTGCCAGCAGTTCGCGGGCTTCTAACTATGGCTACACCTTC. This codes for CASSSRASNYGYTF.

The CDR3 region is CATSTSGGTYEQYF. CDR3 in DNA: TGTGCCACTTCAACTAGCGGGGGTACCTACGAGCAGTACTTC. The chain recombines TRBV28 with TRBJ2-7, with 11 bases matching TRBD2. Looked up from germline, CDR1 is MDHEN and CDR2 is SYDVKM. This CDR3 comprises 14 residues. The V gene end was trimmed by 10 bases and the J gene end by 2 bases; junction bases not matched to a gene: 7. Full variable domain (remainder filled in from reference TRBV28 and TRBJ2-7): DVKVTQSSRYLVKRTGEKVFLECVQDMDHENMFWYRQDPGLGLRLIYFSYDVKMKEKGDIPEGYSVSREKKERFSLILESASTNQTSMYLCATSTSGGTYEQYFGPGTRLTVT.

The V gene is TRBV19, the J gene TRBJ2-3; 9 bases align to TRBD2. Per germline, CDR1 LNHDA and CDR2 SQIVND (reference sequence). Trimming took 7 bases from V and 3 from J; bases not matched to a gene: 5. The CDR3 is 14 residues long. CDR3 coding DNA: TGTGCCAGTAAGAGCGGGAGGAGTACAGATACGCAGTATTTT. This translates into CASKSGRSTDTQYF.

The CDR3 here is CASSFNWPATNEKLFF. In DNA form, the CDR3 reads TGCGCCAGCAGCTTCAATTGGCCCGCAACTAATGAAAAACTGTTTTTT. V gene TRBV5-1 combines with J gene TRBJ1-4; the D is unclear. The CDR3 length is 16 residues. Germline V gene lookup returns CDR1 SGHRS and CDR2 YFSETQ. Trimming shortened V by 2 bases and J by 0 bases, and 11 bases separated the two germline ends.